This TCR beta chain was observed in a study of T-cell memory formation after mild COVID-19. Points from the study as a whole: Contracting CD8+ clones were enriched in EMRA, CD4+ mainly in CM and EM. Clones shrinking between day 15 and 85 showed a balanced CD4/CD8 split, and those that grew later tilted toward CD4+.

TCR alpha and TCR beta cDNA libraries carrying sample barcodes and UMIs came from 5'RACE with constant-segment primers. From the 5' RACE reads, TCRdb called clonotypes with MiXCR, one entry per CDR3 protein. The sample records roughly 130,000 distinct CDR3 sequences, about a sixth being singletons. Concerning this clonotype itself: Its antigen is unknown.

V was clipped by 2 bases and J by 11 bases, with 11 bases between them. The CDR3 sequence is 12 residues long. Germline values: CDR1 KGHSH, CDR2 LQKENI. This chain uses TRBV18 with TRBJ2-3; weak D call: TRBD1 (5 bases). Material: PBMCs or a T cell subset sorted from them (not recorded which). The origin of this receptor is a man aged 18 to 29 who had mild COVID-19 (a few samples of this study predate the infection). Cell type and time point are not known. In DNA form, the CDR3 reads TGTGCCAGCTCACCAAAGGGGCGCAAGCAGTATTTT. Translating it yields CASSPKGRKQYF.